The 5 T cell receptor beta chains in this list originate from one sample, sequenced in a study of blood T cell repertoires in COVID-19. Sequenced by immunoSEQ multiplex PCR; TCRdb stores in-frame clones only, minus some. The repertoire consists of about 160,000 clones, with 87% occurring once and the leading ten covering about 3.9%. The sequencing input was peripheral blood. The receptors derive from a woman in her fifties or sixties who had recovered from COVID-19.

The J gene is TRBJ1-5, the V gene TRBV3-1 (or the pseudogene TRBV3-2); D uncertain. V lost 0 bases, J lost 2 bases, and 8 bases lay in between. The CDR3 is 15 residues long. CDR1 is LGHDT and CDR2 is YNNKEL in the germline V gene (reference sequence). CDR3 coding DNA: TGTGCCAGCAGCCAAGACTCCCCAGGCAATCAGCCCCAGCATTTT. Amino acids: CASSQDSPGNQPQHF.

This clone appeared a few times. The V call is TRBV18, the J call TRBJ1-3; D remains ambiguous. The CDR3 runs 13 residues. From germline, CDR1 is KGHSH and CDR2 LQKENI. V lost 0 bases, J lost 3 bases, and 3 bases lay in between. The CDR3 is CASSPPSGNTIYF. The CDR3 DNA reads as TGTGCCAGCTCACCACCCAGTGGAAACACCATATATTTT.

In this sample, this clone turned up many times. The chain uses TRBV19 and TRBJ2-7; D uncertain. This CDR3 spans 13 amino acids. CDR1 and CDR2 from the germline V gene are LNHDA and SQIVND (reference sequence). V was cut by 9 bases and J by 4 bases, with 16 bases left in between. The CDR3 bases are TGTGCCAGCCCTGAAGAGGCCTTTTACGAGCAGTACTTC. Encoded protein: CASPEEAFYEQYF. The full variable domain, with the rest looked up from reference TRBV19 and TRBJ2-7, is DGGITQSPKYLFRKEGQNVTLSCEQNLNHDAMYWYRQDPGQGLRLIYYSQIVNDFQKGDIAEGYSVSREKKESFPLTVTSAQKNPTAFYLCASPEEAFYEQYFGPGTRLTVT.

The chain couples TRBV5-5 to TRBJ2-7; the D gene is possibly TRBD1 (5 bases). CDR1 SGHKS and CDR2 YYEKEE come from the germline V gene (reference sequence). The CDR3 is 14 amino acids. Trimming left V 0 bases short and J 2 bases short, with 9 bases between. In DNA, the CDR3 is TGTGCCAGCAGCTTGGTGTCAGGGACCTACGAGCAGTACTTC. This translates into CASSLVSGTYEQYF.

The chain combines TRBV7-2 with TRBJ2-1; D is unclear. This CDR3 has 12 residues. Per germline, CDR1 SGHTA and CDR2 FQGNSA. V was shortened by 5 bases and J by 9 bases, with 11 bases between the two germline ends. The CDR3 DNA reads as TGTGCCAGCAGCCCCCCGGTTGGTGAGCAGTTCTTC. Residues: CASSPPVGEQFF.